The next 19 T cell receptor beta chains were all read from a single sample in a study of shared clonotypes between healthy human individuals (dated by TCRdb to the early 2020s). The library was made by the immunoSEQ multiplex PCR assay. TCRdb holds this immuneACCESS table with in-frame rearrangements only. Some clones are missing; in checked studies, unresolved V genes explain under half, and the rest has no known cause. The sample table holds around 1.9 million clones, of which 85% to 95% were seen once. Under 2% of the sample goes to the ten largest clones. For the CD8 naive samples, CD45RO-negative cells were positively selected for CCR7, yielding a CD45RA+CCR7+ population from which TemRA cells were excluded. The sequenced sample was naive CD8+ T cells from PBMCs. The cell subset or site label, read with the paper, signifies: CD45RA+CCR7+. The receptors were gathered from a man aged 18 to 35 in good health. Some clones in this sample may be carry-over from other donors' samples.

This chain uses TRBV7-2 with TRBJ2-1, with D tentatively TRBD2 (5 bases). The CDR3 extends over 13 amino acids. Germline V gives CDR1 SGHTA, CDR2 FQGNSA. V dropped 2 bases and J dropped 7 bases, with 9 bases sitting between them. The CDR3 nucleotides read TGTGCCAGCAGCTTACTCCCGGGGAATGAGCAGTTCTTC. Its protein product is CASSLLPGNEQFF.

J is TRBJ1-1 and V is TRBV28, with no clear D. The CDR3 is 14 residues long. Trimming shortened V by 8 bases and J by 4 bases, and 17 bases separated the two germline ends. In germline, CDR1 is MDHEN, CDR2 SYDVKM. The CDR3 protein is CASALGVEGTEAFF. DNA for the CDR3: TGTGCCAGCGCCCTGGGAGTGGAGGGCACTGAAGCTTTCTTT.

The chain has TRBV4-1 and TRBJ2-7, with 12 nucleotides matching TRBD1. CDR1 and CDR2 from the germline V gene are MGHRA and YSYEKL. V was clipped by 5 bases and J by 3 bases; unmatched bases: 11. The CDR3 is 17 amino acids. Here the CDR3 reads CASSTRDRGPLGYEQYF. Written as DNA, the CDR3 is TGCGCCAGCAGCACCCGGGACAGGGGGCCCCTTGGCTACGAGCAGTACTTC.

This CDR3 reads CASSLIAGGPFDEQYF. The CDR3 DNA reads as TGTGCCAGCAGTCTAATTGCTGGGGGGCCTTTCGACGAGCAGTACTTC. The chain joins TRBV11-2 to TRBJ2-7; the D call may be TRBD1 or TRBD2 (6 bases each). The germline gives CDR1 SGHAT, CDR2 FQNNGV. Trimming stripped 6 bases from V and 5 bases from J, with 23 bases between. The CDR3 runs 16 residues.

This rearrangement joins TRBV27 to TRBJ2-7; 7 nucleotides agree with TRBD2. Trimming took 7 bases from V and 4 from J; bases not matched to a gene: 13. The CDR3 spans 15 residues. The germline gives CDR1 MNHEY, CDR2 SMNVEV (reference sequence). The CDR3 DNA is TGTGCCAGCACACCAAGGGCGGGAGTTGTTTACGAGCAGTACTTC. It is translated as CASTPRAGVVYEQYF.

The chain links TRBV6-6 to TRBJ1-1; perhaps TRBD1 as D (6 bases). CDR1 is MNHNY and CDR2 is SVGAGI in the germline V gene (reference sequence). Trimming pared 2 bases from V and 0 bases from J, leaving 10 bases between. This CDR3 is 15 amino acids long. The CDR3 DNA is TGTGCCAGCAGTTACCCCAGGGGCATGAACACTGAAGCTTTCTTT. Protein sequence: CASSYPRGMNTEAFF.

This chain uses TRBV27 with TRBJ1-4; a possible D gene is TRBD1 (5 bases). Germline V CDR1 and CDR2: MNHEY, SMNVEV (reference sequence). V shed 4 bases and J shed 4 bases, with 16 bases lying between them. The CDR3 length is 16 residues. The CDR3 bases are TGTGCCAGCAGTTCCCGACTCGGGACGGGTAATGAAAAACTGTTTTTT. Translated: CASSSRLGTGNEKLFF.

The chain is built from TRBV19 and TRBJ2-2, with TRBD2 matching 8 bases. V trimming: 3 bases; J trimming: 6 bases; junction bases outside the gene matches: 6. This CDR3 region has 15 residues. In germline, CDR1 is LNHDA, CDR2 SQIVND (reference sequence). CDR3 amino acids: CASSIGSGTAGELFF. The CDR3 coding sequence is TGTGCCAGTAGTATTGGTAGCGGGACTGCCGGGGAGCTGTTTTTT.

The chain recombines TRBV30 with TRBJ2-5; the D is unclear. The end of the DNA aligns better with TRBJ2-7, so the J call may be wrong. Germline CDR1 and CDR2: GTSNPN and SVGIG (reference sequence). This CDR3 has 13 amino acids. The CDR3 spells CAWRGGKTYEQYF. Written as DNA, the CDR3 is TGTGCCTGGAGAGGCGGCAAAACCTACGAGCAGTACTTC.

The gene calls are TRBV5-4 and TRBJ2-6; the D is unclear. The CDR3 contains 16 residues. With 3 bases removed from V and 2 bases from J, the gap between germline ends came to 12 bases. Germline CDR1 SGHNT, CDR2 YYREEE (reference sequence). The CDR3 region has the DNA TGTGCCAGCAGCTCGCTGGCGTGGGCTGGGGCCAACGTCCTGACTTTC. Amino acids: CASSSLAWAGANVLTF. Based on the CDR3 plus reference TRBV5-4 and TRBJ2-6, the full variable domain is ETGVTQSPTHLIKTRGQQVTLRCSSQSGHNTVSWYQQALGQGPQFIFQYYREEENGRGNFPPRFSGLQFPNYSSELNVNALELDDSALYLCASSSLAWAGANVLTFGAGSRLTVL.

The chain combines TRBV7-2 with TRBJ2-3, with 12 nucleotides matching TRBD2. There are 17 residues in the CDR3. CDR1 SGHTA and CDR2 FQGNSA come from the germline V gene. V lost 2 bases and J lost 6; bases outside the gene matches: 9. The CDR3 loop is CASSLSASGRALDTQYF. The CDR3 DNA is TGTGCCAGCAGCTTATCTGCTAGCGGGAGGGCTTTGGATACGCAGTATTTT.

J is TRBJ2-1 and V is TRBV28, with D possibly TRBD2 on 6 matching bases. Germline lookup yields CDR1 MDHEN and CDR2 SYDVKM. The V end was cut by 5 bases, the J end by 7 bases, with 12 bases between. CDR3 length: 13 residues. Here the CDR3 reads CASSQTRDNEQFF. The CDR3 DNA is TGTGCCAGCAGTCAGACTAGGGATAATGAGCAGTTCTTC.

The genes are TRBV7-6 and TRBJ1-3; TRBD1 agrees at 7 bases. V trimming: 1 base; J trimming: 0 bases; junction bases outside the gene matches: 12. There are 19 residues in the CDR3. CDR1 and CDR2 (germline): SGHVS, FNYEAQ. The CDR3 region has the DNA TGTGCCAGCAGCTTAGGGTCAATGGGACAGCCAACCTCTGGAAACACCATATATTTT. Its protein is CASSLGSMGQPTSGNTIYF.

This sequence joins TRBV27 and TRBJ2-5; no clear D. The J call may be incorrect, as the DNA end agrees better with TRBJ2-7. The CDR3 has 13 residues. Germline V gene sequence: CDR1 MNHEY, CDR2 SMNVEV (reference sequence). This CDR3 is CASSLRPAYEQYF. The CDR3 DNA sequence: TGTGCCAGCAGTTTACGGCCGGCCTACGAGCAGTACTTC.

The rearrangement links TRBV29-1 to TRBJ1-2, with no clear D. Germline CDR1 is SQVTM and CDR2 is ANQGSEA. V dropped 4 bases and J dropped 2 bases, with 14 bases sitting between them. This CDR3 region has 14 residues. The CDR3, as DNA: TGCAGCGTTGTTGATGGGAATATGAACTATGGCTACACCTTC. Protein sequence: CSVVDGNMNYGYTF. The variable domain in full, with the rest retrieved from reference TRBV29-1 and TRBJ1-2, is SAVISQKPSRDICQRGTSLTIQCQVDSQVTMMFWYRQQPGQSLTLIATANQGSEATYESGFVIDKFPISRPNLTFSTLTVSNMSPEDSSIYLCSVVDGNMNYGYTFGSGTRLTVV.

The sample holds one count of this clone. This sequence joins TRBV27 and TRBJ2-1; D is tentatively TRBD1 or TRBD2 (5 bases each). V lost 5 bases and J lost 2, with 16 bases in between. This CDR3 has 16 residues. Germline values: CDR1 MNHEY, CDR2 SMNVEV (reference sequence). Here the CDR3 reads CASSLTGPRPYNEQFF. The CDR3 coding sequence is TGTGCCAGCAGTCTTACGGGACCTCGCCCCTACAATGAGCAGTTCTTC.

The chain uses TRBV27 and TRBJ2-1, with D tentatively TRBD2 (6 bases). In germline, CDR1 is MNHEY, CDR2 SMNVEV (reference sequence). This CDR3 has 15 amino acids. Trimming stripped 4 bases from V and 0 bases from J, with 10 bases between. The CDR3 protein is CASSSGLVSYNEQFF. In DNA form, the CDR3 reads TGTGCCAGCAGTTCGGGACTTGTCTCCTACAATGAGCAGTTCTTC.

The V and J genes are TRBV6-5 and TRBJ2-6, with D possibly matching TRBD1 (5 bases). Deletions cut 4 bases from V and 0 bases from J, with 10 bases between. The length of the CDR3 is 16 residues. Germline values: CDR1 MNHEY, CDR2 SVGAGI. CDR3 in DNA: TGTGCCAGCAGTTCACAGGTGCACTCTGGGGCCAACGTCCTGACTTTC. This codes for CASSSQVHSGANVLTF.

This clone was detected only once. The rearrangement joins TRBV19 to TRBJ2-7; no clear D gene. V shed 8 bases and J shed 0 bases, with 11 bases lying between them. In germline, CDR1 is LNHDA, CDR2 SQIVND (reference sequence). The CDR3 extends over 13 amino acids. CDR3 amino acids: CASPAGDSYEQYF. For the CDR3, the DNA is TGTGCCAGTCCGGCTGGAGACTCCTACGAGCAGTACTTC.